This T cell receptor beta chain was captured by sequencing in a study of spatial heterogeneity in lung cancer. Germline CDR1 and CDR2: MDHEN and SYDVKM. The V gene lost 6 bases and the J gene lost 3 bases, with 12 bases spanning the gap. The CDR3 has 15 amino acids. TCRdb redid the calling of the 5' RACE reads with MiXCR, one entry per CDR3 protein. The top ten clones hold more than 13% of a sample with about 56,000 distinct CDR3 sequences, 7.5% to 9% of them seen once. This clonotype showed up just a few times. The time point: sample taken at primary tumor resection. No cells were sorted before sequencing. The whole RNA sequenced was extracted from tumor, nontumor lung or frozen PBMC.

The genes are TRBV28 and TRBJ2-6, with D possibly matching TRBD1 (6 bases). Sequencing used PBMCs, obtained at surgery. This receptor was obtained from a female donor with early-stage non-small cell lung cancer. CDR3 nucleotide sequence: TGTGCCAGCAGGTCAGGGGTCGGTGGGGCCAACGTCCTGACTTTC. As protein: CASRSGVGGANVLTF.